The entry that follows covers one TCR beta chain sequence. Its antigen is currently unknown. Germline CDR1 and CDR2: LGHNA and YSLEER. The CDR3 is 17 residues long. After removal of 0 bases from V and 8 bases from J, the junction contained 9 bases not matched to a gene. The data are from a study of T cells after yellow fever vaccination. Overall study findings and caveats: Only a minor proportion of clonotypes was detected across both CD4 and CD8 compartments. Post-booster reappearance was seen for most primary-vaccination clones (around 96% CD4, 75% to 90% CD8).

TCRdb re-analysed the 5' RACE reads in MiXCR, keeping a single row per CDR3 protein. The sample carries around 350,000 distinct CDR3 sequences, approximately 5.7% recorded once. This TCR came from a man aged 30 to 45 who received the YFV17D yellow fever vaccine. The V call is TRBV4-3, the J call TRBJ2-1; 11 bases agree with TRBD2. This specimen was PBMCs, taken 5 days after the yellow fever booster vaccination. CDR3 sequence reads: CASSQERLAGGGDEQFF. DNA for the CDR3: TGCGCCAGCAGCCAAGAGCGGCTAGCGGGAGGTGGGGATGAGCAGTTCTTC.